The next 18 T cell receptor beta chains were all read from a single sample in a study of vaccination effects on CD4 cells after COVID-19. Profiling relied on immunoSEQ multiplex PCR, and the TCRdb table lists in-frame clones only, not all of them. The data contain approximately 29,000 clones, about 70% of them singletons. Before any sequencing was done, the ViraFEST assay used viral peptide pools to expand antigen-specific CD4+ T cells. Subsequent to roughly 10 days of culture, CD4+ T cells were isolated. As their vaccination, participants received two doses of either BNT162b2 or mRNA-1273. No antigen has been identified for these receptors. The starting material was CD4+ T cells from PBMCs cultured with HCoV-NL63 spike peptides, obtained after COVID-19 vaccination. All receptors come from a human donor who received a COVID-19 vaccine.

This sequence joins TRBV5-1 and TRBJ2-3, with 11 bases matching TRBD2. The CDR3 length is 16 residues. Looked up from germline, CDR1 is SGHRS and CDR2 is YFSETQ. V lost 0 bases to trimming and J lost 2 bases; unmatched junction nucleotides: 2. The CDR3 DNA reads TGCGCCAGCAGCTTGGCTAGCGGGGGGTCCACAGATACGCAGTATTTT. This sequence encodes CASSLASGGSTDTQYF. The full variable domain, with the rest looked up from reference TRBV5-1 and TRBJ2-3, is KAGVTQTPRYLIKTRGQQVTLSCSPISGHRSVSWYQQTPGQGLQFLFEYFSETQRNKGNFPGRFSGRQFSNSRSEMNVSTLELGDSALYLCASSLASGGSTDTQYFGPGTRLTVL.

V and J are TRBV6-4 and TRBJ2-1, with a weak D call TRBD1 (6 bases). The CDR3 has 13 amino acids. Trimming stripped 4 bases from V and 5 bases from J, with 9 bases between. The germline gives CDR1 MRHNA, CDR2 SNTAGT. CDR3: CASSADRNNEQFF. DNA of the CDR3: TGTGCCAGCAGTGCGGACAGAAACAATGAGCAGTTCTTC.

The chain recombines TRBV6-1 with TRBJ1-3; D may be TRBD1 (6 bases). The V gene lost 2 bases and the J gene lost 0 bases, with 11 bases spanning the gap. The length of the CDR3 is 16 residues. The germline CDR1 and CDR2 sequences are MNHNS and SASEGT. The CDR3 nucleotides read TGTGCCAGCAGTGAAATGGGGGCCGCCTCTGGAAACACCATATATTTT. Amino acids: CASSEMGAASGNTIYF.

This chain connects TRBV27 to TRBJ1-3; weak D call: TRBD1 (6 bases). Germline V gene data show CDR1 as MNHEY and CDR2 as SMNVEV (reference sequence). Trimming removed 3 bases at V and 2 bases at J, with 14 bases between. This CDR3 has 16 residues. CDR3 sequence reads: CASSLGHPLTGNTIYF. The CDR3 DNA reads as TGTGCCAGCAGTTTGGGACATCCTCTGACTGGAAACACCATATATTTT.

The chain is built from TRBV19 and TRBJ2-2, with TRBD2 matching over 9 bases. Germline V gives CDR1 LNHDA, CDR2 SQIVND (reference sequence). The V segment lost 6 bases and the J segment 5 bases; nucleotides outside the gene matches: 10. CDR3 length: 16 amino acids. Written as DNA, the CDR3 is TGTGCCAGTAGAGCCTTTAGCGGGAGCAGGACCGGGGAGCTGTTTTTT. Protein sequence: CASRAFSGSRTGELFF.

This CDR3 is CASSRAVVSGSWNTEAFF. The CDR3 DNA reads TGTGCCAGCAGCCGGGCAGTGGTCTCGGGGTCGTGGAACACTGAAGCTTTCTTT. The chain joins TRBV11-2 to TRBJ1-1; no clear D gene. Germline V lookup: CDR1 SGHAT, CDR2 FQNNGV. This CDR3 spans 18 amino acids. V lost 5 bases to trimming and J lost 1 base, with 23 bases between them.

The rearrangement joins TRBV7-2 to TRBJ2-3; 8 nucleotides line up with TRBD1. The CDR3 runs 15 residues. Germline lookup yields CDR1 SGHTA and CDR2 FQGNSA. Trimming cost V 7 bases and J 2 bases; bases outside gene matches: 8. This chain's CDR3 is CASNKGTGITDTQYF. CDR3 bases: TGTGCCAGCAACAAGGGGACAGGCATCACAGATACGCAGTATTTT.

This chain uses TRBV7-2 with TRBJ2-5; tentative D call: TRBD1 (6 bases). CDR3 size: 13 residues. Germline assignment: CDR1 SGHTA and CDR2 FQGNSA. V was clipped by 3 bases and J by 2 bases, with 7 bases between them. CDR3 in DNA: TGTGCCAGCAGCTTGGGGGCACAAGAGACCCAGTACTTC. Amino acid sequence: CASSLGAQETQYF.

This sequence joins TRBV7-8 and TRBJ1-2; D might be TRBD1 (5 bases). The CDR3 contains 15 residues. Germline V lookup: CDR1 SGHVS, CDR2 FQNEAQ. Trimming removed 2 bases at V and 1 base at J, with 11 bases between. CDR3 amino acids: CASSLLSGNNYGYTF. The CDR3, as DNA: TGTGCCAGCAGCTTATTGTCAGGGAATAACTATGGCTACACCTTC.

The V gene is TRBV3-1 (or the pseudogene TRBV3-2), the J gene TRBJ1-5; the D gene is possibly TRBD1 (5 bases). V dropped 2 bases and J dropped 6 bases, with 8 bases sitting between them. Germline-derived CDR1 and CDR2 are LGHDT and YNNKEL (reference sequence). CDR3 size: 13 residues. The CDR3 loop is CASSQIGGQPQHF. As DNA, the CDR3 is TGTGCCAGCAGCCAAATTGGGGGTCAGCCCCAGCATTTT.

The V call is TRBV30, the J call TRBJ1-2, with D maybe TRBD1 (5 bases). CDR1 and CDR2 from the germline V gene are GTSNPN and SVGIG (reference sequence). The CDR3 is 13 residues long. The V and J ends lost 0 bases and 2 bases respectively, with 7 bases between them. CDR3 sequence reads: CAWSVRDNYGYTF. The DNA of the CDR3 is TGTGCCTGGAGTGTAAGGGACAACTATGGCTACACCTTC.

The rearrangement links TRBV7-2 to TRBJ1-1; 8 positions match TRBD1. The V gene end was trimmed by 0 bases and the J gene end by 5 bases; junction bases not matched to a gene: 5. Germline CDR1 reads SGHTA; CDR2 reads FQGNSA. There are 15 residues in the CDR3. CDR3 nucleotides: TGTGCCAGCAGCTTAGCCGGGACAGGCAATACTGAAGCTTTCTTT. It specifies CASSLAGTGNTEAFF.

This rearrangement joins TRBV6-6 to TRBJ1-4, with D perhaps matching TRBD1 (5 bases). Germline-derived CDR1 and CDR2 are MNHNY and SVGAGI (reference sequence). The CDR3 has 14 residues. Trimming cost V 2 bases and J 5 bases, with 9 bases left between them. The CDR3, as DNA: TGTGCCAGCAGTTACAGAGGGGAGAATGAAAAACTGTTTTTT. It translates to CASSYRGENEKLFF.

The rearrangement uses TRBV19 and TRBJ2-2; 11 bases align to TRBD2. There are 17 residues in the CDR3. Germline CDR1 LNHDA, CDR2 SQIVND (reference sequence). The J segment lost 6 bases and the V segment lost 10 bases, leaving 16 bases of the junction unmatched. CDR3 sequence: CATAPPGLLAGAGELFF. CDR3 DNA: TGTGCCACCGCCCCGCCCGGATTACTAGCGGGGGCCGGGGAGCTGTTTTTT.

The CDR3 reads CATSRDRGNQPQHF. DNA for the CDR3: TGTGCCACCAGCAGAGACAGGGGGAACCAGCCCCAGCATTTT. The rearrangement uses TRBV15 and TRBJ1-5, with TRBD1 matching over 7 bases. This CDR3 comprises 14 residues. From germline, CDR1 is LNHNV and CDR2 YYDKDF (reference sequence). With 0 bases clipped from V and 7 bases from J, the junction kept 3 bases outside the gene matches.

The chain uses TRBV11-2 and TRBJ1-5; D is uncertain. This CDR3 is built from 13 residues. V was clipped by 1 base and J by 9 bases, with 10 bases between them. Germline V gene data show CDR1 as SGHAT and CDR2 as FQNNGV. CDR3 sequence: CASSLGAARPQHF. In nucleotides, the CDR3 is TGTGCCAGCAGCTTAGGGGCCGCCCGGCCCCAGCATTTT.

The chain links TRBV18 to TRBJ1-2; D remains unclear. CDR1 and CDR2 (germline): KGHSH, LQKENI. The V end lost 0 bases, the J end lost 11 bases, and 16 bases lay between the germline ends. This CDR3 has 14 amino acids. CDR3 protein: CASSPPSEVTSYTF. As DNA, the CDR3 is TGTGCCAGCTCACCACCGTCGGAGGTAACGAGTTACACCTTC.

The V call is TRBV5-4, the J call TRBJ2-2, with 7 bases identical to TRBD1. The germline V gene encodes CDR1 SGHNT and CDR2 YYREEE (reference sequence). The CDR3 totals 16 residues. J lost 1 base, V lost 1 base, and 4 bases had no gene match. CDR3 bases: TGTGCCAGCAGCTTGTGGGGACAGAAGAACACCGGGGAGCTGTTTTTT. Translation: CASSLWGQKNTGELFF.